This entry lists 27 T cell receptor beta chains sequenced from one sample in a study of shared clonotypes between healthy human individuals (dated by TCRdb to the early 2020s). To prepare the library, the immunoSEQ multiplex PCR assay was applied. The table was pulled from immuneACCESS by TCRdb, which kept in-frame rearrangements only. Such tables lose some clones; where checked, under half of the loss comes from unresolved V genes, and the rest has no known cause. In this sample the table shows 300,000 to 400,000 clones, around 87% of which occur a single time. The ten largest clonotypes hold roughly 17% of the sample. The sample comprised memory CD8+ T cells sorted from blood. The sample's cell subset or site label, decoded: CD45RO+ cells pooled with CCR7-negative TemRA cells. The receptors shown here come from a man younger than 30 in good health.

The rearrangement links TRBV13 to TRBJ2-7, with TRBD1 matching over 7 bases. Trimming at V came to 5 bases and at J to 3 bases, leaving 7 bases not matched to a gene. Germline V CDR1 and CDR2: PRHDT, FYEKMQ (reference sequence). The CDR3 is 14 residues long. The CDR3 reads CASSPTTGYYEQYF. The CDR3 DNA reads TGTGCCAGCAGCCCCACGACAGGGTACTACGAGCAGTACTTC.

The chain joins TRBV27 to TRBJ1-2; possibly TRBD1 for D (6 bases). The CDR3 runs to 14 residues. Germline CDR1 MNHEY, CDR2 SMNVEV (reference sequence). The V gene lost 6 bases and the J gene lost 5 bases, with 16 bases spanning the gap. The CDR3: CASRTRDTRYGYTF. The CDR3 DNA reads as TGTGCCAGCAGGACCCGGGACACCAGATATGGCTACACCTTC.

As DNA, the CDR3 is TGTGCCAGCAGCTCCGACACTTTTGACAGGGGGAGCTATGGCTACACCTTC. The encoded protein is CASSSDTFDRGSYGYTF. This rearrangement joins TRBV11-2 to TRBJ1-2, with 9 bases fitting TRBD1. This CDR3 has 17 residues. Germline assignment: CDR1 SGHAT and CDR2 FQNNGV. The V gene end was trimmed by 4 bases and the J gene end by 4 bases; junction bases not matched to a gene: 13.

A single count supports this clone. The rearrangement uses TRBV27 and TRBJ2-7; TRBD1 agrees at 7 bases. Looked up from germline, CDR1 is MNHEY and CDR2 is SMNVEV (reference sequence). V lost 6 bases to trimming and J lost 5 bases; unmatched junction nucleotides: 7. The CDR3 covers 13 residues. The CDR3 is CASRQITGDEQYF. Here the CDR3 DNA reads TGTGCCAGCAGGCAGATAACAGGGGACGAGCAGTACTTC.

This chain connects TRBV30 to TRBJ2-2; D gene ambiguous. The V and J ends lost 4 bases and 4 bases respectively, with 13 bases between them. The length of the CDR3 is 14 residues. Germline V lookup: CDR1 GTSNPN, CDR2 SVGIG (reference sequence). The DNA of the CDR3 is TGTGCCTGGATTGGCCCGTCGGGCACCGGGGAGCTGTTTTTT. It encodes CAWIGPSGTGELFF.

The genes are TRBV27 and TRBJ2-5; the match to TRBD2 covers 7 bases. Germline-derived CDR1 and CDR2 are MNHEY and SMNVEV (reference sequence). The CDR3 contains 11 residues. V shed 8 bases, J shed 9 bases, and the junction held 6 bases outside the gene matches. CDR3 protein: CASGLGGAQYF. In DNA, the CDR3 is TGTGCCAGCGGACTTGGGGGGGCCCAGTACTTC.

This clone showed up just once. The chain is built from TRBV30 and TRBJ1-1; no reliable D call. Germline values: CDR1 GTSNPN, CDR2 SVGIG (reference sequence). Trimming pared 2 bases from V and 7 bases from J, leaving 8 bases between. The CDR3 sequence is 11 residues long. For the CDR3, the DNA is TGTGCCTGGAGTAAGGGAGTTGAAGCTTTCTTT. Amino acid sequence: CAWSKGVEAFF.

CDR3 residues: CASSHRWDLQSRANVLTF. In DNA, the CDR3 is TGTGCCAGCTCACACCGGTGGGATTTACAAAGTCGGGCCAACGTCCTGACTTTC. J is TRBJ2-6 and V is TRBV18; D ambiguous. The CDR3 runs 18 residues. Germline CDR1 and CDR2: KGHSH and LQKENI. Trimming removed 4 bases from V and 5 bases from J, with 21 bases in between.

The chain recombines TRBV4-2 with TRBJ2-1, with 8 positions matching TRBD2. V lost 1 base and J lost 8; bases outside the gene matches: 10. This CDR3 is 16 amino acids long. Germline V CDR1 and CDR2: LGHNA, YNFKEQ. In DNA form, the CDR3 reads TGTGCCAGCAGCCAAGCACCAGCGGGGGTCTCCGATGAGCAGTTCTTC. Encoded protein: CASSQAPAGVSDEQFF.

With regard to this clone: Different DNA sequences within this sample yield the same CDR3. V is TRBV9 and J is TRBJ1-1; possibly TRBD1 for D (6 bases). The CDR3 extends over 13 amino acids. V dropped 0 bases and J dropped 5 bases, with 8 bases sitting between them. The germline V gene has CDR1 SGDLS and CDR2 YYNGEE. The CDR3 spells CASSVGGTTEAFF. In nucleotides, the CDR3 is TGTGCCAGCAGCGTAGGTGGGACAACTGAAGCTTTCTTT.

This clone was seen repeatedly, ten times or more. CDR3 DNA sequence: TGCGCCAGCAGCCATCCGACAGCTATGAACACTGAAGCTTTCTTT. Its translation: CASSHPTAMNTEAFF. The V and J genes are TRBV4-1 and TRBJ1-1, with a possible D match to TRBD1 (5 bases). The CDR3 is 15 amino acids. CDR1 MGHRA and CDR2 YSYEKL come from the germline V gene. V lost 3 bases to trimming and J lost 0 bases, with 11 bases between them.

The rearrangement uses TRBV6-5 and TRBJ2-1, with D perhaps matching TRBD1 (5 bases). V lost 0 bases and J lost 10, with 13 bases in between. Germline V gives CDR1 MNHEY, CDR2 SVGAGI. The CDR3 loop spans 14 amino acids. CDR3: CASSYSGRVDEQFF. In DNA form, the CDR3 reads TGTGCCAGCAGTTACTCGGGCAGGGTTGACGAGCAGTTCTTC.

The chain carries TRBV5-4 and TRBJ2-2; D is undetermined. The germline V gene has CDR1 SGHNT and CDR2 YYREEE (reference sequence). The CDR3 spans 16 residues. The V end lost 3 bases, the J end lost 6 bases, and 18 bases lay between the germline ends. The CDR3 region has the DNA TGTGCCAGCAGCTCGGAAGGTCCCAGATACGCCGGGGAGCTGTTTTTT. The encoded protein is CASSSEGPRYAGELFF.

The chain is built from TRBV5-1 and TRBJ1-4; TRBD1 matches at 7 bases. Per the germline V gene, CDR1 is SGHRS and CDR2 is YFSETQ. After removal of 7 bases from V and 0 bases from J, the junction contained 6 bases not matched to a gene. The CDR3 is 15 amino acids. CDR3 DNA: TGCGCCAGCCGGACAGGCTACACAACTAATGAAAAACTGTTTTTT. Residues: CASRTGYTTNEKLFF.

Comment on this clone: Other DNA sequences of this sample code for an identical CDR3. This rearrangement joins TRBV4-1 to TRBJ2-3; possibly TRBD2 for D (6 bases). The CDR3 runs to 14 residues. The V and J ends lost 4 bases and 3 bases respectively, with 11 bases between them. CDR1 is MGHRA, CDR2 YSYEKL, per germline. CDR3 bases: TGCGCCAGCAGCCCCCAGGGAGGTACAGATACGCAGTATTTT. Residues: CASSPQGGTDTQYF.

This rearrangement joins TRBV29-1 to TRBJ1-1, with no clear D. Germline loops: CDR1 SQVTM, CDR2 ANQGSEA. The CDR3 consists of 12 residues. V was clipped by 7 bases and J by 0 bases, with 9 bases between them. The CDR3 DNA is TGCAGCGCTCTAACCCTGAACACTGAAGCTTTCTTT. Protein sequence: CSALTLNTEAFF.

The V and J genes are TRBV28 and TRBJ1-5; weak D call: TRBD1 (5 bases). Germline V gives CDR1 MDHEN, CDR2 SYDVKM. There are 13 residues in the CDR3. Trimming removed 2 bases at V and 10 bases at J, with 12 bases between. The CDR3 sequence is CASSLTRVNPQHF. CDR3 in DNA: TGTGCCAGCAGTTTAACCAGGGTGAACCCCCAGCATTTT.

This clone has ten or more counts. The chain has TRBV5-6 and TRBJ1-1; the match to TRBD1 covers 8 bases. With V trimmed by 4 bases and J by 7 bases, 15 bases remained unmatched. The CDR3 consists of 16 residues. CDR1 and CDR2 (germline): SGHDT, YYEEEE. CDR3 in DNA: TGTGCCAGCAGCGACCCGGACAGGGTATTAGAAAATGAAGCTTTCTTT. Protein product: CASSDPDRVLENEAFF.

The chain joins TRBV10-2 to TRBJ2-1; D gene ambiguous. Trimming stripped 6 bases from V and 4 bases from J, with 16 bases between. CDR3 size: 15 residues. Germline V gene lookup returns CDR1 WSHSY and CDR2 SAAADI. The CDR3 is CASRNLLHRYNEQFF. In nucleotides, the CDR3 is TGCGCCAGCAGAAATCTGCTCCATCGATACAATGAGCAGTTCTTC.

The CDR3 protein is CASSANIAGGLADTQYF. Written as DNA, the CDR3 is TGTGCCAGCAGTGCAAATATAGCGGGGGGGCTTGCAGATACGCAGTATTTT. The V and J genes are TRBV28 and TRBJ2-3, with 11 bases matching TRBD2. V trimming: 5 bases; J trimming: 4 bases; junction bases outside the gene matches: 11. Germline assignment: CDR1 MDHEN and CDR2 SYDVKM. There are 17 residues in the CDR3.

This chain links TRBV7-6 with TRBJ2-7; TRBD1 agrees at 8 bases. The CDR3 loop spans 17 amino acids. Germline V CDR1 and CDR2: SGHVS, FNYEAQ. Unmatched junction bases numbered 15, after V lost 4 bases and J lost 4 bases. CDR3 DNA: TGTGCCAGCAGCTCTTGGACAGGGAGAGTCTCCCAGTACGAGCAGTACTTC. It is translated as CASSSWTGRVSQYEQYF.

The J gene is TRBJ1-2, the V gene TRBV5-8; D is perhaps TRBD1 (5 bases). This CDR3 contains 14 residues. Trimming stripped 4 bases from V and 2 bases from J, with 12 bases between. CDR1 is SGHTS, CDR2 YDEGEE, per germline. CDR3 sequence: CASSRSGLNYGYTF. CDR3 sequence (DNA): TGTGCCAGCAGCCGATCAGGGTTAAACTATGGCTACACCTTC.

The J gene is TRBJ2-4, the V gene TRBV11-2, with 9 bases lining up with TRBD1. CDR3 length equals 12 residues. After removal of 5 bases from V and 15 bases from J, the junction contained 8 bases not matched to a gene. In germline, CDR1 is SGHAT, CDR2 FQNNGV. The CDR3 protein is CASSPQGAFVYF. DNA for the CDR3: TGTGCCAGCAGCCCACAGGGGGCGTTCGTGTACTTC.

The chain couples TRBV4-1 to TRBJ2-5; 12 bases align to TRBD2. CDR1 and CDR2 (germline): MGHRA, YSYEKL. CDR3 length: 18 amino acids. The V and J ends lost 4 bases and 5 bases, in that order; junction bases with no gene match: 14. This chain's CDR3 is CASSPPTSGGFSQETQYF. As DNA, the CDR3 is TGCGCCAGCAGCCCTCCAACTAGCGGGGGGTTCTCTCAGGAGACCCAGTACTTC.

This clone was detected many times. This rearrangement joins TRBV4-2 to TRBJ2-3; possible D gene TRBD1, 7 bases. The CDR3 runs 16 residues. Germline V CDR1 and CDR2: LGHNA, YNFKEQ. With 0 bases removed from V and 4 bases from J, the gap between germline ends came to 14 bases. The CDR3: CASSQDQGGGSDTQYF. In nucleotides, the CDR3 is TGTGCCAGCAGCCAAGATCAGGGGGGAGGCTCAGATACGCAGTATTTT.

The chain uses TRBV27 and TRBJ1-1; D unclear. Looked up from germline, CDR1 is MNHEY and CDR2 is SMNVEV (reference sequence). The CDR3 is made up of 13 amino acids. V lost 6 bases to trimming and J lost 0 bases, with 8 bases between them. CDR3 sequence reads: CASRRRLNTEAFF. For the CDR3, the DNA is TGTGCCAGCAGACGCAGATTGAACACTGAAGCTTTCTTT.

This sequence joins TRBV25-1 and TRBJ1-6, with a tentative D call TRBD1 (5 bases). Germline V gene lookup returns CDR1 MGHDK and CDR2 SYGVNS. This CDR3 is built from 12 residues. V was clipped by 1 base and J by 17 bases, with 12 bases between them. The DNA of the CDR3 is TGTGCCAGCAGTGAATTGGGGGGTCCTATCCACTTT. Protein: CASSELGGPIHF.